These 19 T cell receptor beta chains came from one sample sequenced in a study of shared T cell receptors in the human thymus (dated by TCRdb to the early 2020s). The protocol used for the library was the immunoSEQ multiplex PCR assay. The table was pulled from immuneACCESS by TCRdb, which kept in-frame rearrangements only. Such tables lose some clones; where checked, under half of the loss comes from unresolved V genes, and the rest has no known cause. This sample has about 660,000 clones in its table, and over 75% of those were observed once. The ten largest account for about 0.01% of the sample. These sequences were also reported in another study, on human thymus T cells.

The sequencing sample was made of thymocytes. The receptors stem from a boy in the first two years of life with a congenital heart defect. Donor details come from another sample of the same person, matched by shared clones.

In nucleotides, the CDR3 is TGTGCCAGCAGTTTATCAGACAGGCCCCACCGGGTGAAAGCTTTCTTT. As protein: CASSLSDRPHRVKAFF. The V and J genes are TRBV27 and TRBJ1-1; perhaps TRBD1 as D (6 bases). The V gene lost 0 bases and the J gene lost 9 bases, with 20 bases spanning the gap. The V gene's germline CDR1 is MNHEY and CDR2 SMNVEV (reference sequence). CDR3 length: 16 amino acids.

The chain has TRBV27 and TRBJ2-2; unclear D gene. Germline lookup yields CDR1 MNHEY and CDR2 SMNVEV (reference sequence). Trimming took off 6 bases at V and 5 bases at J, with 10 bases between the two ends. The CDR3 covers 13 residues. The CDR3 loop reads CASRASGTGELFF. The CDR3 DNA reads TGTGCCAGCAGAGCATCCGGTACCGGGGAGCTGTTTTTT.

V gene TRBV6-1 combines with J gene TRBJ1-1; D is uncertain. The germline CDR1 and CDR2 sequences are MNHNS and SASEGT. V was cut by 2 bases and J by 0 bases, with 13 bases left in between. This CDR3 is built from 16 residues. CDR3 in amino acids: CASSELVYEMNTEAFF. The DNA for the CDR3 is TGTGCCAGCAGTGAATTAGTTTATGAGATGAACACTGAAGCTTTCTTT.

The chain uses TRBV28 and TRBJ2-3; 7 positions agree with TRBD2. Germline V gene data show CDR1 as MDHEN and CDR2 as SYDVKM. J gave up 2 bases and V 11 bases, and 4 bases lay outside the gene matches. The CDR3 loop spans 12 amino acids. The CDR3 DNA sequence: TGTGCCTCCCTAGCGGACACAGATACGCAGTATTTT. Residues: CASLADTDTQYF. The full variable domain, its missing parts supplied by reference TRBV28 and TRBJ2-3, is DVKVTQSSRYLVKRTGEKVFLECVQDMDHENMFWYRQDPGLGLRLIYFSYDVKMKEKGDIPEGYSVSREKKERFSLILESASTNQTSMYLCASLADTDTQYFGPGTRLTVL.

This clone is a singleton in its sample. The genes are TRBV28 and TRBJ2-4, with TRBD1 identical over 7 bases. The CDR3 covers 17 residues. With 3 bases clipped from V and 2 bases from J, the junction kept 10 bases outside the gene matches. Germline CDR1 and CDR2: MDHEN and SYDVKM. This chain's CDR3 is CASSFYDRVLTKNIQYF. CDR3 nucleotide sequence: TGTGCCAGCAGTTTCTATGACAGGGTGTTAACCAAAAACATTCAGTACTTC.

This sequence joins TRBV5-5 and TRBJ2-3; the match to TRBD2 covers 9 bases. J gave up 3 bases and V 0 bases, and 11 bases lay outside the gene matches. Germline V lookup: CDR1 SGHKS, CDR2 YYEKEE (reference sequence). CDR3 length equals 18 residues. This CDR3 is CASSLGLAEGGGTDTQYF. The CDR3 DNA follows: TGTGCCAGCAGCTTGGGACTAGCGGAGGGTGGGGGGACAGATACGCAGTATTTT.

The chain carries TRBV4-2 and TRBJ2-7; weak D call: TRBD1 (5 bases). Trimming stripped 6 bases from V and 3 bases from J, with 18 bases between. CDR3 size: 15 residues. Germline CDR1 reads LGHNA; CDR2 reads YNFKEQ. The CDR3 here is CASSSTGSPSYEQYF. CDR3 bases: TGTGCCAGCAGTTCCACAGGTTCCCCGAGCTACGAGCAGTACTTC.

The chain has TRBV7-9 and TRBJ2-1; 7 nucleotides match TRBD2. The CDR3 covers 16 residues. Germline trimming cut 2 bases from V and 1 base from J; bases unmatched to any gene: 5. Germline-derived CDR1 and CDR2 are SEHNR and FQNEAQ (reference sequence). CDR3 coding DNA: TGTGCCAGCAGCTTACCGGGAGGCCCTTCCTACAATGAGCAGTTCTTC. It encodes CASSLPGGPSYNEQFF.

This chain joins TRBV27 and TRBJ1-4, with TRBD1 as a possible D gene (5 bases). Germline CDR1 MNHEY, CDR2 SMNVEV (reference sequence). Trimming stripped 5 bases from V and 5 bases from J, with 15 bases between. This CDR3 is built from 15 residues. CDR3 amino acids: CASSLRGLRNEKLFF. As DNA, the CDR3 is TGTGCCAGCAGTCTTCGGGGGTTAAGGAATGAAAAACTGTTTTTT.

The chain couples TRBV6-5 to TRBJ2-3; TRBD2 might be the D (6 bases). The CDR3 totals 16 residues. The germline V and J ends were trimmed by 2 bases and 0 bases, with 12 bases remaining between them. Germline-derived CDR1 and CDR2 are MNHEY and SVGAGI. CDR3 DNA sequence: TGTGCCAGCAGTTACCAGCGGGCTACTAGCACAGATACGCAGTATTTT. It specifies CASSYQRATSTDTQYF.

V gene TRBV6-6 combines with J gene TRBJ2-2; tentative D call: TRBD1 (5 bases). V dropped 6 bases and J dropped 4 bases, with 18 bases sitting between them. CDR3 size: 16 residues. The V gene's germline CDR1 is MNHNY and CDR2 SVGAGI (reference sequence). The CDR3 loop reads CASSPFGPQGTGELFF. Written as DNA, the CDR3 is TGTGCCAGCAGCCCCTTCGGGCCCCAGGGCACCGGGGAGCTGTTTTTT.

The CDR3 region is CATSRELMRETAYEQYF. The CDR3 nucleotides read TGTGCCACCAGCAGAGAACTGATGCGGGAGACTGCGTACGAGCAGTACTTC. The chain has TRBV15 and TRBJ2-7; TRBD2 agrees at 7 bases. Per germline, CDR1 LNHNV and CDR2 YYDKDF (reference sequence). With V trimmed by 0 bases and J by 4 bases, 12 bases remained unmatched. This CDR3 spans 17 amino acids.

The sample holds one count of this clone. The chain couples TRBV6-6 to TRBJ2-7; 8 nucleotides line up with TRBD1. The CDR3 consists of 14 residues. The V and J ends lost 0 bases and 5 bases, in that order; junction bases with no gene match: 3. Germline V CDR1 and CDR2: MNHNY, SVGAGI (reference sequence). CDR3 nucleotides: TGTGCCAGCAGTTACTCCCAGGGGGCGGACGAGCAGTACTTC. Protein: CASSYSQGADEQYF.

V and J are TRBV5-4 and TRBJ2-2; TRBD1 matches 8 bases. V lost 4 bases to trimming and J lost 6 bases; unmatched junction nucleotides: 11. CDR3 size: 16 residues. The germline CDR1 and CDR2 sequences are SGHNT and YYREEE (reference sequence). The DNA of the CDR3 is TGTGCCAGCAGCCGGCGGACAGGGAGGAATCCCGGGGAGCTGTTTTTT. Translation gives CASSRRTGRNPGELFF.

The chain combines TRBV27 with TRBJ2-1; a weak D match, TRBD2 (9 bases). CDR3 length equals 19 residues. Germline CDR1 is MNHEY and CDR2 is SMNVEV (reference sequence). V lost 7 bases to trimming and J lost 6 bases, with 31 bases between them. The CDR3 nucleotides read TGTGCCAGCACCTTGACGGGACAGGAGGTAGCGGGAGCTTTCAATGAGCAGTTCTTC. It translates to CASTLTGQEVAGAFNEQFF.

The chain recombines TRBV7-2 with TRBJ2-7, with a tentative D call TRBD1 (6 bases). Trimming removed 5 bases from V and 4 bases from J, with 27 bases in between. Looked up from germline, CDR1 is SGHTA and CDR2 is FQGNSA. This CDR3 is 18 amino acids long. The CDR3 region is CASSPRGRGEYLTYEQYF. The CDR3 coding sequence is TGTGCCAGCAGCCCCCGGGGCAGGGGCGAATATCTCACTTACGAGCAGTACTTC.

The chain joins TRBV25-1 to TRBJ2-7, with D perhaps matching TRBD2 (5 bases). Germline CDR1 MGHDK, CDR2 SYGVNS. Trimming stripped 4 bases from V and 3 bases from J, with 13 bases between. CDR3 length equals 14 residues. Here the CDR3 reads CASSGAVQGYEQYF. The CDR3 nucleotides read TGTGCCAGCAGTGGAGCGGTCCAAGGCTACGAGCAGTACTTC.

The chain is built from TRBV5-1 and TRBJ2-1; TRBD1 matches at 9 bases. Germline trimming cut 4 bases from V and 6 bases from J; bases unmatched to any gene: 11. The CDR3 has 16 amino acids. Germline assignment: CDR1 SGHRS and CDR2 YFSETQ. The DNA of the CDR3 is TGCGCCAGCAGCCCAACTTCCGGGACAGGGATCAATGAGCAGTTCTTC. It codes for CASSPTSGTGINEQFF.

This clone has only one observation. V and J are TRBV15 and TRBJ2-5; 9 bases agree with TRBD1. CDR3 size: 18 residues. Germline V CDR1 and CDR2: LNHNV, YYDKDF (reference sequence). With 1 base clipped from V and 5 bases from J, the junction kept 14 bases outside the gene matches. The CDR3 DNA follows: TGTGCCACCAGCAGAGCTACTTTTCGGACAGGGGACGGTGAGACCCAGTACTTC. It is translated as CATSRATFRTGDGETQYF.